The clone carrying this TCR beta chain has ten or more counts. The target antigen is unknown. The record originates from a study of T cells after yellow fever vaccination. Whole-study findings and limits: Just a small share of clonotypes turned up in the CD4 compartment as well as the CD8 compartment. Post-booster repertoires contained most primary-vaccination clones again (96% CD4, around 89% CD8).

Conversion of TCR transcripts into cDNA relied on 5'RACE template switching, which added a universal primer site and UMIs. A single record per CDR3 protein comes from TCRdb applying MiXCR to the 5' RACE reads. The sample lists some 250,000 distinct CDR3 sequences; 3.6% were seen once. CDR3 length: 13 amino acids. Germline V gives CDR1 WNHNN, CDR2 SYGVQD (reference sequence). V was clipped by 4 bases and J by 1 base, with 7 bases between them. This TCR came from a young man who received the YFV17D yellow fever vaccine. J is TRBJ1-1 and V is TRBV10-1; D remains ambiguous. The sequences come from PBMCs, collected 15 days after the yellow fever booster vaccination. CDR3 DNA sequence: TGCGCCAGCAGTGTTTCAGCGAACACTGAAGCTTTCTTT. It specifies CASSVSANTEAFF.